These T cell receptor beta chains were read from a single sample in a study of human T cells and chemical hapten exposure. MiXCR, applied by TCRdb to the RACE reads, yields one record per CDR3 protein. This sample has 300,000 to 450,000 distinct CDR3 sequences, with 4.5% to 5.5% found just once. Sequenced here: whole blood, sampled in connection with sensitization to the hapten diphenylcyclopropenone (DPC). These receptors were obtained from a woman in her 50s with alopecia areata. Some clones in this sample may be carry-over from other donors' samples. Each CDR3 is given with its conserved first and last residue. A D gene is named only where the DNA matches it firmly. Where a row states a size, it is once, few, many or the class of an expanded clone; other rows omit it.

j_gene,v_gene,d_gene,abundance,CDR3nt,CDR3aa
TRBJ2-1,TRBV20-1,TRBD2,few,TGCAGTGCTAGTACCGGGACTAGAACCTACAATGAGCAGTTCTTC,CSASTGTRTYNEQFF
TRBJ1-5,TRBV28,TRBD1,NA,TGTGCCAGCAGTTTCGACAGGGGGGTAGGTCAGCCCCAGCATTTT,CASSFDRGVGQPQHF
TRBJ2-7,TRBV20-1,TRBD2,NA,TGCAGTGCCTATTTCGCGGGAGGGAACTACGAGCAGTACTTC,CSAYFAGGNYEQYF
TRBJ2-1,TRBV12-3/TRBV12-4,TRBD1,many,TGTGCCAGCAGATACCGACAGGGAATCTACAATGAGCAGTTCTTC,CASRYRQGIYNEQFF
TRBJ2-3,TRBV24-1,NA,many,TGTGCCACCAGTGATTGGGGAGATACGCAGTATTTT,CATSDWGDTQYF
TRBJ2-7,TRBV20-1,NA,few,TGCAGTGCTAGAATCCCCGGGAGTAGGTACGAGCAGTACTTC,CSARIPGSRYEQYF
TRBJ2-3,TRBV6-5,NA,NA,TGTGCCAGCAGTTACGTAGGCAAAGCGGGAGATACGCAGTATTTT,CASSYVGKAGDTQYF
TRBJ2-7,TRBV27,TRBD1,many,TGTGCCAGCAGTTTAGTAGGGACAGGGCGAGAGCAGTACTTC,CASSLVGTGREQYF
TRBJ2-2,TRBV29-1,TRBD1,few,TGCAGCGGACAGGGGGACACCGGGGAGCTGTTTTTT,CSGQGDTGELFF
TRBJ2-7,TRBV3-1,NA,many,TGTGCCAGCAGCCAAGATTTATCCTACGAGCAGTACTTC,CASSQDLSYEQYF